The 19 T cell receptor beta chains below come from one sample, sequenced in a study of identical twins. MiXCR, run by TCRdb on the 5' RACE reads, gives a single entry per CDR3 protein. The sample has about 470,000 distinct CDR3 sequences, approximately 24% seen once. The sample was also reused in another study, on T cells expressing NK-cell markers.

The sample comprised CD4+ T cells sorted from blood. The receptor set was obtained from a woman in her late teens or twenties in good health.

A few counts support this clonotype. The V gene is TRBV29-1, the J gene TRBJ1-2; tentatively, D is TRBD1 (5 bases). The CDR3 consists of 11 residues. Per the germline V gene, CDR1 is SQVTM and CDR2 is ANQGSEA. With 7 bases removed from V and 7 bases from J, the gap between germline ends came to 13 bases. CDR3 coding DNA: TGCAGCGCCGGGACTGGGCTTGGCTACACCTTC. Its protein is CSAGTGLGYTF.

The chain carries TRBV18 and TRBJ2-1; TRBD1 might be the D (6 bases). The CDR3 runs to 14 residues. Trimming left V 1 base short and J 7 bases short, with 11 bases between. Germline CDR1 and CDR2: KGHSH and LQKENI. The CDR3 DNA follows: TGTGCCAGCTCACCACGGCACAGGGAAAATGAGCAGTTCTTC. It is translated as CASSPRHRENEQFF.

The chain joins TRBV5-6 to TRBJ2-5; 7 nucleotides line up with TRBD2. J was trimmed by 5 bases and V by 1 base; bases with no gene match: 5. The germline V gene has CDR1 SGHDT and CDR2 YYEEEE. The CDR3 covers 14 residues. This chain's CDR3 is CASSLRGVRETQYF. DNA for the CDR3: TGTGCCAGCAGCTTGCGGGGGGTTCGGGAGACCCAGTACTTC. Drawing the rest from reference TRBV5-6 and TRBJ2-5, the complete variable domain is DAGVTQSPTHLIKTRGQQVTLRCSPKSGHDTVSWYQQALGQGPQFIFQYYEEEERQRGNFPDRFSGHQFPNYSSELNVNALLLGDSALYLCASSLRGVRETQYFGPGTRLLVL.

This chain uses TRBV3-1 with TRBJ2-7; maybe TRBD2 (6 bases). CDR3 size: 17 residues. The V end lost 1 base, the J end lost 0 bases, and 16 bases lay between the germline ends. Germline CDR1 LGHDT, CDR2 YNNKEL (reference sequence). The CDR3 sequence is CASSQGSFGSVSYEQYF. As DNA, the CDR3 is TGTGCCAGCAGCCAAGGGTCGTTCGGGAGCGTCTCCTACGAGCAGTACTTC.

In the case of this clonotype: It is likely a read error, because the conserved phenylalanine at the end of the CDR3 is missing. The chain is built from TRBV7-3 and TRBJ2-2; D not certain. Germline assignment: CDR1 SGHTA and CDR2 FQGTGA. Trimming cost V 2 bases and J 4 bases, with 17 bases left between them. The CDR3 length is 17 residues. The CDR3 loop is CASSLYRDLRSTGELFL. In nucleotides, the CDR3 is TGTGCCAGCAGCTTATATCGTGACCTTCGGAGCACCGGGGAGCTGTTTTTA.

There are a few counts of this clonotype. The rearrangement uses TRBV9 and TRBJ2-3; either TRBD1 or TRBD2 may fit D (5 bases each). Trimming cost V 3 bases and J 2 bases, with 10 bases left between them. Germline CDR1 SGDLS, CDR2 YYNGEE. The CDR3 is 14 residues long. The CDR3 coding sequence is TGTGCCAGCAGCGATATAGGGACCACAGATACGCAGTATTTT. As protein: CASSDIGTTDTQYF.

This clonotype was counted only a few times. The J gene is TRBJ2-3, the V gene TRBV20-1; D possibly corresponds to TRBD2 (5 bases). The germline V gene encodes CDR1 DFQATT and CDR2 SNEGSKA (reference sequence). Trimming pared 6 bases from V and 6 bases from J, leaving 25 bases between. The length of the CDR3 is 16 residues. The CDR3 reads CSALTLRTRVRDTQYF. Here the CDR3 DNA reads TGCAGTGCGCTGACCCTCCGGACGCGGGTTAGGGATACGCAGTATTTT.

In DNA form, the CDR3 reads TGTGCCAGCTCATCGAGGGGAGTTTCGAACACCGGGGAGCTGTTTTTT. Its protein product is CASSSRGVSNTGELFF. This rearrangement joins TRBV18 to TRBJ2-2; D is perhaps TRBD1 or TRBD2 (5 bases each). Trimming took 5 bases from V and 0 from J, leaving 13 bases between them. The germline gives CDR1 KGHSH, CDR2 LQKENI. CDR3 length equals 16 residues.

This clonotype showed up just a few times. This chain uses TRBV20-1 with TRBJ2-4; either TRBD1 or TRBD2 may fit D (6 bases each). CDR3 length equals 11 residues. The germline V gene encodes CDR1 DFQATT and CDR2 SNEGSKA (reference sequence). The CDR3 loop reads CSGGGSAIQYF. The CDR3 DNA reads TGCTCAGGAGGGGGGTCGGCCATTCAGTACTTC.

This clonotype has a handful of counts. The chain joins TRBV11-2 to TRBJ2-1; no firm D call. This CDR3 region has 15 residues. Germline CDR1 SGHAT, CDR2 FQNNGV. V gave up 0 bases and J gave up 4 bases, with 10 bases separating them. The CDR3, as DNA: TGTGCCAGCAGCTTAGATCGGCTAGAGTACAATGAGCAGTTCTTC. Translation: CASSLDRLEYNEQFF.

V and J are TRBV4-3 and TRBJ2-2, with D perhaps TRBD2 (6 bases). Germline CDR1 is LGHNA and CDR2 is YSLEER. This CDR3 spans 15 amino acids. The V end lost 3 bases, the J end lost 5 bases, and 13 bases lay between the germline ends. The CDR3 here is CASSHGEVSTGELFF. The CDR3 DNA reads TGCGCCAGCAGCCACGGGGAGGTCTCGACCGGGGAGCTGTTTTTT.

The chain carries TRBV30 and TRBJ2-5, with D unclear. Looked up from germline, CDR1 is GTSNPN and CDR2 is SVGIG (reference sequence). V was clipped by 2 bases and J by 4 bases, with 14 bases between them. The CDR3 is made up of 14 amino acids. CDR3 sequence (DNA): TGTGCCTGGAGTAGGCTGATCCCGGGAGAGACCCAGTACTTC. Translation gives CAWSRLIPGETQYF.

The chain joins TRBV10-3 to TRBJ1-1, with D uncertain. V was clipped by 2 bases and J by 4 bases, with 11 bases between them. The CDR3 has 14 residues. Germline V gene lookup returns CDR1 ENHRY and CDR2 SYGVKD. The CDR3 sequence: CAISEARRITEAFF. The CDR3 nucleotides are TGTGCCATCAGTGAGGCCAGGCGCATCACTGAAGCTTTCTTT.

For this clonotype: The junction and the germline gene differ at one end; a read error may be behind it. The chain uses TRBV7-7 and TRBJ2-4; D might be TRBD1 or TRBD2, each matching 6 bases. The CDR3 contains 17 residues. CDR1 is SSHAT, CDR2 FNYEAQ, per germline (reference sequence). In DNA form, the CDR3 reads TGTGCTAGCAGCTCCCGGCGGGACACGATAGCCAAAAACATTCAGTACTTC. Protein sequence: CASSSRRDTIAKNIQYF.

This clonotype came up a few times. The J gene is TRBJ1-1, the V gene TRBV7-2; no reliable D call. The CDR3 consists of 15 residues. In germline, CDR1 is SGHTA, CDR2 FQGNSA. V lost 5 bases, J lost 0 bases, and 13 bases lay in between. This CDR3 reads CASSRGRLLNTEAFF. The CDR3 coding sequence is TGTGCCAGCAGCCGAGGGAGGCTATTGAACACTGAAGCTTTCTTT.

The chain couples TRBV20-1 to TRBJ2-7; 8 bases fit TRBD1. The CDR3 covers 14 residues. J was trimmed by 4 bases and V by 0 bases; bases with no gene match: 5. Germline CDR1 DFQATT, CDR2 SNEGSKA (reference sequence). The CDR3 coding sequence is TGCAGTGCTAGAGATAGGACAGGGTTGTACGAGCAGTACTTC. It specifies CSARDRTGLYEQYF.

The gene calls are TRBV5-1 and TRBJ2-7; TRBD2 matches at 7 bases. This CDR3 comprises 14 residues. Trimming cost V 4 bases and J 7 bases; bases outside gene matches: 11. Per germline, CDR1 SGHRS and CDR2 YFSETQ. CDR3 nucleotide sequence: TGCGCCAGCAGCCCCGCGGGAGCGGTCTTTGAGCAGTACTTC. Its protein product is CASSPAGAVFEQYF.

J is TRBJ2-1 and V is TRBV7-2; D not certain. V was shortened by 1 base and J by 10 bases, with 14 bases between the two germline ends. The germline CDR1 and CDR2 sequences are SGHTA and FQGNSA. The CDR3 sequence is 14 residues long. The CDR3, as DNA: TGTGCCAGCAGCTTAGAGGTCCGGGCGGACGAGCAGTTCTTC. Translated, it gives CASSLEVRADEQFF.

This clonotype was observed a handful of times. One junction end disagrees with the germline gene, perhaps due to a read error. In DNA form, the CDR3 reads TGTGCCAGCAGCCTCGACAGGGGGCGTCCAATCTTC. Residues: CASSLDRGRPIF. V usage is TRBV5-6 and J usage is TRBJ2-7; 10 bases are shared with TRBD1. Germline CDR1 is SGHDT and CDR2 is YYEEEE. This CDR3 comprises 12 residues. Full variable domain (outside the CDR3, taken from reference TRBV5-6 and TRBJ2-7): DAGVTQSPTHLIKTRGQQVTLRCSPKSGHDTVSWYQQALGQGPQFIFQYYEEEERQRGNFPDRFSGHQFPNYSSELNVNALLLGDSALYLCASSLDRGRPIFGPGTRLTVT.